This T cell receptor (beta chain) was identified during a study of memory CD4+ T cells and cytomegalovirus serostatus. Single viable CD3+CD4+CD8-CD45RO+ cells were sorted as the memory CD4+ T cells. Method: immunoSEQ multiplex PCR; TCRdb's copy keeps in-frame clones and lacks some. Of about 52,000 clones in the sample, about 78% were seen once. This CDR3 has 15 residues. CDR1 and CDR2 (germline): MNHNS, SASEGT. V was pared by 5 bases and J by 5 bases, with 15 bases between. This clone came up once. The chain joins TRBV6-1 to TRBJ1-4; D possibly corresponds to TRBD1 (6 bases). This TCR came from an adult in good health and CMV-seronegative. What was sequenced was memory CD4+ T cells from blood. The CDR3 here is CASSSTGAWNEKLFF. DNA of the CDR3: TGTGCCAGCAGTTCTACGGGGGCTTGGAATGAAAAACTGTTTTTT.